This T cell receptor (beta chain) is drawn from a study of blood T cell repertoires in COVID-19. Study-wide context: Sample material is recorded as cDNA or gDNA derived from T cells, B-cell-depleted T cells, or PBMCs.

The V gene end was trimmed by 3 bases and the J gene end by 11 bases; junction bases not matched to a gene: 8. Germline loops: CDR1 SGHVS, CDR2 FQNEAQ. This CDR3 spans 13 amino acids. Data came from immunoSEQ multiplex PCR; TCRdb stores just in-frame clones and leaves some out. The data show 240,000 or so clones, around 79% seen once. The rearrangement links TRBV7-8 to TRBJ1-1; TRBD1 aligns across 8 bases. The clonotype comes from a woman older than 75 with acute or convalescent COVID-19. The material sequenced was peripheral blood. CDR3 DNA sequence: TGTGCCAGCAGCTTGAGGGGGGACAGGAACGCTTTCTTT. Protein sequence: CASSLRGDRNAFF.